The 2 T cell receptor beta chains presented below share a single source sample, sequenced in a study of T cell repertoires in cytomegalovirus infection. TCRdb recomputed calls from the reads with MiXCR, one row per CDR3 protein. Counted here are some 270,000 distinct CDR3 sequences, around 20% occurring once; the ten biggest clones make up approximately 20%. Antigens for these TCRs are unknown. The sample here was cultured PBMCs, taken from culture after CMV antigen stimulation. All receptors derive from a human donor in good health (CMV status not recorded). Some clones in this sample may be carry-over from other donors' samples.

This clonotype was seen just once. DNA of the CDR3: TGCAGTGCTACCCGGGACACGGAAATTAATCAGCCCCAGCATTTT. It is translated as CSATRDTEINQPQHF. The V call is TRBV20-1, the J call TRBJ1-5; a possible D gene is TRBD1 (6 bases). Germline CDR1 DFQATT, CDR2 SNEGSKA (reference sequence). Trimming left V 4 bases short and J 4 bases short, with 17 bases between. This CDR3 is built from 15 residues.

The chain couples TRBV19 to TRBJ2-7; D ambiguous. The CDR3 sequence is 14 residues long. The germline V gene has CDR1 LNHDA and CDR2 SQIVND (reference sequence). V was pared by 5 bases and J by 2 bases, with 13 bases between. The CDR3 nucleotides read TGTGCCAGTAGTCCACGGACCCTAGCCTACGAGCAGTACTTC. Encoded protein: CASSPRTLAYEQYF.